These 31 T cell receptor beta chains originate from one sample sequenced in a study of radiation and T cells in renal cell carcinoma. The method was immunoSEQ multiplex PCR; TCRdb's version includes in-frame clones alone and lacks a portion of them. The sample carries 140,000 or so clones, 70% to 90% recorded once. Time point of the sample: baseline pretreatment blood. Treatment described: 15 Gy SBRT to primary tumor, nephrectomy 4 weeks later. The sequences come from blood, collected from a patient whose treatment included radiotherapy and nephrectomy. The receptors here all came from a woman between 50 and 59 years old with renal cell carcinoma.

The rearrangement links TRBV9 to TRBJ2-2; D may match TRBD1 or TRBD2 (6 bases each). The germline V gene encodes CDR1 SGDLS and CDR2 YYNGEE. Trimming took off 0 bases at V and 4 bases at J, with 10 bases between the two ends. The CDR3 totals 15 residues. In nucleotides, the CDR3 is TGTGCCAGCAGCGTAGGATGGGGGGCCACCGGGGAGCTGTTTTTT. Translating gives CASSVGWGATGELFF.

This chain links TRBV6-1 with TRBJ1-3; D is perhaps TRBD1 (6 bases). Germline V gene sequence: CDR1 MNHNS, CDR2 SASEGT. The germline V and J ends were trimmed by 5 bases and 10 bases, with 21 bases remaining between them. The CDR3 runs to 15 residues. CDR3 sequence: CASSKPGHNVDTIYF. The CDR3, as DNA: TGTGCCAGCAGTAAACCGGGACATAATGTGGATACCATATATTTT.

As DNA, the CDR3 is TGTGCCAGCAGCTTGGTGGCAGTCCCCTCAGATACGCAGTATTTT. Its protein is CASSLVAVPSDTQYF. This chain uses TRBV7-6 with TRBJ2-3; no reliable D call. Germline loops: CDR1 SGHVS, CDR2 FNYEAQ. The CDR3 totals 15 residues. The V gene lost 3 bases and the J gene lost 4 bases, with 14 bases spanning the gap. The full variable domain, rest sourced from reference TRBV7-6 and TRBJ2-3, is GAGVSQSPRYKVTKRGQDVALRCDPISGHVSLYWYRQALGQGPEFLTYFNYEAQQDKSGLPNDRFSAERPEGSISTLTIQRTEQRDSAMYRCASSLVAVPSDTQYFGPGTRLTVL.

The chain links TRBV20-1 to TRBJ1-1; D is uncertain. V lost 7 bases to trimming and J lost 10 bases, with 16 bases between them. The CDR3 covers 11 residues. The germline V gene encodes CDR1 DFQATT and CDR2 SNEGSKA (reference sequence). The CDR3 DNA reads TGCAGTGTCGACCCGGGCCAGCGAGCTTTCTTT. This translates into CSVDPGQRAFF.

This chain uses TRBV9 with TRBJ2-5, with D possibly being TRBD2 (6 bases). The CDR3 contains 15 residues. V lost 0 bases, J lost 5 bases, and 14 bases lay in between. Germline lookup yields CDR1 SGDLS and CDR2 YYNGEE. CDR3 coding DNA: TGTGCCAGCAGCGTAGTTGGCATCCGGGAGGAGACCCAGTACTTC. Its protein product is CASSVVGIREETQYF.

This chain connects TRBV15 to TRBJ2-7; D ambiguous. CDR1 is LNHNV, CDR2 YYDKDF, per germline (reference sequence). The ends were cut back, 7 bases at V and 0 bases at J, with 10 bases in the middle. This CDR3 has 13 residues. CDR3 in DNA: TGTGCCACCACTGGGGTTAGCTCCTACGAGCAGTACTTC. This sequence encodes CATTGVSSYEQYF.

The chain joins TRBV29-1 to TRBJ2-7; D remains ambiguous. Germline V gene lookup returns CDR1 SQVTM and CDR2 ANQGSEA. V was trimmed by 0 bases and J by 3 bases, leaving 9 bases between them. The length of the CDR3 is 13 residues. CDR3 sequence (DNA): TGCAGCGTTGAAGATCAAGAAGGCTACGAGCAGTACTTC. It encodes CSVEDQEGYEQYF.

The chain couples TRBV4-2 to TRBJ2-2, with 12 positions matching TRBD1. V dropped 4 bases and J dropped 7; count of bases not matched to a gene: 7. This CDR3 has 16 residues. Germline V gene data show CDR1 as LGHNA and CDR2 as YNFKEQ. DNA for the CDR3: TGTGCCAGCAGCCTTCCGGGACAGGGGGCTTTCGGGGAGCTGTTTTTT. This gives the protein CASSLPGQGAFGELFF.

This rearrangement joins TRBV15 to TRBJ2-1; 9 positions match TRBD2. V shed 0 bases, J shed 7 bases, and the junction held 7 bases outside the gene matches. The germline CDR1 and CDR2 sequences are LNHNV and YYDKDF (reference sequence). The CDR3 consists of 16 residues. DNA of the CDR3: TGTGCCACCAGCAGAGATATGGCGGGGGGGCATAATGAGCAGTTCTTC. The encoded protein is CATSRDMAGGHNEQFF.

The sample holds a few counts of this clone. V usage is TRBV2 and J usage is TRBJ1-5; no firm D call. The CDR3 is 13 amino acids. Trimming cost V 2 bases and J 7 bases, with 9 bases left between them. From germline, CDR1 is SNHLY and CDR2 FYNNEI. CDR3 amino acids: CASSEIAGQPQHF. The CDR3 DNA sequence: TGTGCCAGCAGTGAAATAGCCGGGCAGCCCCAGCATTTT. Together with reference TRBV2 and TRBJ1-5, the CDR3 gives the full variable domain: EPEVTQTPSHQVTQMGQEVILRCVPISNHLYFYWYRQILGQKVEFLVSFYNNEISEKSEIFDDQFSVERPDGSNFTLKIRSTKLEDSAMYFCASSEIAGQPQHFGDGTRLSIL.

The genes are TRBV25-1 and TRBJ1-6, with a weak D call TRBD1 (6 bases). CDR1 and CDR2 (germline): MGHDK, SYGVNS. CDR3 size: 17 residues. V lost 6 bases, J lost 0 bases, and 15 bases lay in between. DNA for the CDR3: TGTGCCAGCAGCGACCGGGACATCAGCTCCTATAATTCACCCCTCCACTTT. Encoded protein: CASSDRDISSYNSPLHF.

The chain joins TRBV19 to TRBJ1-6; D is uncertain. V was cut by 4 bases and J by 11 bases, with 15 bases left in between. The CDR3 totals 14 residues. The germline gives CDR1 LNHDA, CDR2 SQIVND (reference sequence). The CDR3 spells CASSSQAEDAPLHF. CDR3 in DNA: TGTGCCAGTAGTAGTCAGGCCGAGGATGCACCCCTCCACTTT.

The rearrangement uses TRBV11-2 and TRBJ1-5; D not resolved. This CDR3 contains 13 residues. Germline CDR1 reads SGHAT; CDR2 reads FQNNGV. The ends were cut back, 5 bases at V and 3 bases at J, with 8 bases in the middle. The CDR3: CASSTLTNQPQHF. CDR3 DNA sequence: TGTGCCAGCAGCACACTCACCAATCAGCCCCAGCATTTT.

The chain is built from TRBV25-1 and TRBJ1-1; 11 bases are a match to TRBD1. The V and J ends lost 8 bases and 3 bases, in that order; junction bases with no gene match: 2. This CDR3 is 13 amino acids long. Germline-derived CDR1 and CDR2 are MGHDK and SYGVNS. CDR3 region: CASSDRGHTEAFF. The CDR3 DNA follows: TGTGCCAGCTCGGACAGGGGGCACACTGAAGCTTTCTTT.

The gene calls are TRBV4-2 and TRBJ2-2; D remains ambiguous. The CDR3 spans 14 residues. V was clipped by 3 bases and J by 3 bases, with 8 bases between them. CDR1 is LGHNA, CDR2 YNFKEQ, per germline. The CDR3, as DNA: TGTGCCAGCAGCCAGGGCCGGGACACCGGGGAGCTGTTTTTT. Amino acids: CASSQGRDTGELFF.

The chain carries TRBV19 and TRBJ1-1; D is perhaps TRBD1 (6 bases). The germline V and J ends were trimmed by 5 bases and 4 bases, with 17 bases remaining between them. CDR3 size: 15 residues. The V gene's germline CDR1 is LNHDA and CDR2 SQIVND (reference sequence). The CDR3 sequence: CASSAPVKGVTEAFF. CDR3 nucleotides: TGTGCCAGTAGTGCCCCGGTGAAGGGGGTCACTGAAGCTTTCTTT.

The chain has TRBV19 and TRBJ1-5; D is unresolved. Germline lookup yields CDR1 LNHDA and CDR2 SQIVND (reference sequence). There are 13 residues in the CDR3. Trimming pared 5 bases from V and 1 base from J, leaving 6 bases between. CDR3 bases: TGTGCCAGTAGTTCCCAAAGCAATCAGCCCCAGCATTTT. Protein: CASSSQSNQPQHF.

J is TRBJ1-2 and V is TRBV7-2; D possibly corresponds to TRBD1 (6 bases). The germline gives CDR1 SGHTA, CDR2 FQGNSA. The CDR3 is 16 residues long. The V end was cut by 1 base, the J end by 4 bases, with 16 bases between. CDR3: CASSLEANRVGYGYTF. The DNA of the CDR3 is TGTGCCAGCAGCTTAGAGGCAAACAGGGTGGGCTATGGCTACACCTTC. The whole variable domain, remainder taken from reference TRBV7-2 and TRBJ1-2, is GAGVSQSPSNKVTEKGKDVELRCDPISGHTALYWYRQSLGQGLEFLIYFQGNSAPDKSGLPSDRFSAERTGGSVSTLTIQRTQQEDSAVYLCASSLEANRVGYGYTFGSGTRLTVV.

The CDR3 here is CASSSRTVHYGYTF. For the CDR3, the DNA is TGTGCCAGCAGCTCCAGGACCGTCCACTATGGCTACACCTTC. The rearrangement joins TRBV7-9 to TRBJ1-2; no clear D gene. This CDR3 is built from 14 residues. CDR1 is SEHNR, CDR2 FQNEAQ, per germline (reference sequence). V was shortened by 4 bases and J by 3 bases, with 12 bases between the two germline ends.

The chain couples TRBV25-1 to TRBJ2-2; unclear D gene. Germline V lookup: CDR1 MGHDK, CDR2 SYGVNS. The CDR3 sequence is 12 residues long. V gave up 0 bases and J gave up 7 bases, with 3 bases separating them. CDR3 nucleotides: TGTGCCAGCAGTGAATATTTCGGGGAGCTGTTTTTT. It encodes CASSEYFGELFF.

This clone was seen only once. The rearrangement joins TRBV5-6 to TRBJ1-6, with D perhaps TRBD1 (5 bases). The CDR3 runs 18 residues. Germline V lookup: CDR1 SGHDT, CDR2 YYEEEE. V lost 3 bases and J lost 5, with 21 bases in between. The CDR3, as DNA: TGTGCCAGCAGCTCGAGGATCCGGTGGGGGGAGGATAATTCACCCCTCCACTTT. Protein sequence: CASSSRIRWGEDNSPLHF.

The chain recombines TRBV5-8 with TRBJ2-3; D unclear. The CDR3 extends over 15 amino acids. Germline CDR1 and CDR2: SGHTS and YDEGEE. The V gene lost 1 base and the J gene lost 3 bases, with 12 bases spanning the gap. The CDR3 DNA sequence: TGTGCCAGCAGCTTGTGGCAAGTAGAAACAGATACGCAGTATTTT. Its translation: CASSLWQVETDTQYF.

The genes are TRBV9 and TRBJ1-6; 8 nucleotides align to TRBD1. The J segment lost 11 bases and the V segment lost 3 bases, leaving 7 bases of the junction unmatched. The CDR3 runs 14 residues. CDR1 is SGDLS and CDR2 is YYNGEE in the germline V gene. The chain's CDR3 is CASSDRRQGTPLHF. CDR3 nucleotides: TGTGCCAGCAGCGATCGGAGACAGGGGACACCCCTCCACTTT.

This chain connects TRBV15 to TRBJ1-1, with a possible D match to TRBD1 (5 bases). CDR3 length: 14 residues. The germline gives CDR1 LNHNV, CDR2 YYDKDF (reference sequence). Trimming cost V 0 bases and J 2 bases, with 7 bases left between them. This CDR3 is CATSRDQGNTEAFF. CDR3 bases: TGTGCCACCAGCAGAGATCAGGGAAACACTGAAGCTTTCTTT.

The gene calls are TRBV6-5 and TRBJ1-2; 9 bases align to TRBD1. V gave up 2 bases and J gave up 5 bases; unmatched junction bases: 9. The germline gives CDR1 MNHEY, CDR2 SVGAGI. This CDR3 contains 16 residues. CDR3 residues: CASSYRGDRGDYGYTF. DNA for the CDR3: TGTGCCAGCAGTTACAGGGGAGACAGGGGGGATTATGGCTACACCTTC.

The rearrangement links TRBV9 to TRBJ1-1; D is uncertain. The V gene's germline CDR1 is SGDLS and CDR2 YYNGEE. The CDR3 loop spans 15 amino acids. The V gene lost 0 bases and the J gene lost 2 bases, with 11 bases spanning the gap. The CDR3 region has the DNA TGTGCCAGCAGCGTAGCAGGTGCGGATAACACTGAAGCTTTCTTT. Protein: CASSVAGADNTEAFF.

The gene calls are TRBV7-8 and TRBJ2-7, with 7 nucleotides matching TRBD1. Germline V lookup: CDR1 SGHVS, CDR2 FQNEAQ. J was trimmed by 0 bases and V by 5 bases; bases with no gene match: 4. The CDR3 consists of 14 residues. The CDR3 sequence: CASSLWTGSYEQYF. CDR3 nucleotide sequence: TGTGCCAGCAGCCTATGGACAGGCTCCTACGAGCAGTACTTC.

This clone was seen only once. CDR3 nucleotide sequence: TGTGCCAGCTCACCACCCAGGGGCTCGGGTAACTATGGCTACACCTTC. Translated: CASSPPRGSGNYGYTF. The chain recombines TRBV18 with TRBJ1-2; the D gene is possibly TRBD1 (6 bases). Trimming shortened V by 0 bases and J by 1 base, and 12 bases separated the two germline ends. CDR3 length equals 16 residues. Germline V gives CDR1 KGHSH, CDR2 LQKENI.

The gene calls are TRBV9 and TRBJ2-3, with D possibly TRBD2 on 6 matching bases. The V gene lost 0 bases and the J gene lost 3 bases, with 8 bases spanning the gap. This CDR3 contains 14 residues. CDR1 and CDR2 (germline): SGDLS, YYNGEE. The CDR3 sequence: CASSVAGRTDTQYF. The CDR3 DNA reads TGTGCCAGCAGCGTAGCAGGGAGGACAGATACGCAGTATTTT.

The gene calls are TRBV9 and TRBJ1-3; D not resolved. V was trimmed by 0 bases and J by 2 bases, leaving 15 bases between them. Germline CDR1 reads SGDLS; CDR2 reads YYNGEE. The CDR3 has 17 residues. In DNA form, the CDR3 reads TGTGCCAGCAGCGTAGTCGTGGACCCCCGGCCTGGAAACACCATATATTTT. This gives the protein CASSVVVDPRPGNTIYF.

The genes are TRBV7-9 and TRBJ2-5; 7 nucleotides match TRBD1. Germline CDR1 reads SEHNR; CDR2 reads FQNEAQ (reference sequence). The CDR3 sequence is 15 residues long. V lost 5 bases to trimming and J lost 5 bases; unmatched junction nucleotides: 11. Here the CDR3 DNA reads TGTGCCAGCAGCCCGGACAGGCAAGTTGTGGAGACCCAGTACTTC. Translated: CASSPDRQVVETQYF.